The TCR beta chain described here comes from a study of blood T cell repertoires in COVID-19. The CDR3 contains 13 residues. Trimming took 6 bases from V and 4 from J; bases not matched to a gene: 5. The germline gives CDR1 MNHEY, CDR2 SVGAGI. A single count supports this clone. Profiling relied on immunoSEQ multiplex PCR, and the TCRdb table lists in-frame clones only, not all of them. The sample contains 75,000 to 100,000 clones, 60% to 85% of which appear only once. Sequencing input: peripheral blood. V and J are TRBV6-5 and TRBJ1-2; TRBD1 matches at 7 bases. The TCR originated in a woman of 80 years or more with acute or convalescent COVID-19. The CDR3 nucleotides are TGTGCCAGCAGCCACCGGGACAGCTATGGCTACACCTTC. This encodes CASSHRDSYGYTF.